This is a list of T cell receptor beta chains from one sample in a study of cytomegalovirus exposure and HLA in healthy donors. Profiling relied on immunoSEQ multiplex PCR, and the TCRdb table lists in-frame clones only, not all of them. This sample contains 200,000 to 250,000 clones. Material: PBMCs. All receptors derive from a woman under 40 in good health and CMV-seropositive. The conserved cysteine and the conserved F or W are not part of the CDR3 here. Each record gives: V gene, CDR3 protein.

>TRBV19
ASSILTGQSYEQY
>TRBV5-1
ASSLAGTEYGYT
>TRBV9
ASSAGENYGYT
>TRBV5-1
ASSPTRKNTEAF
>TRBV5-1
ASSIGGDRRWVTEAF
>TRBV5-4
ASSLGGHGSDVLT
>TRBV1
TSSRLDGFPNTEAF
>TRBV5-6
ASSLGGPDTQY
>TRBV6-1
ASSGTSGGADTQY
>TRBV7-8
ASSSPGTGPSYEQY
>TRBV19
ASSGPGFYEQY
>TRBV5-1
AGSLDPGEKTQY
>TRBV4-2
ASSQDASGYEQY
>TRBV9
ASRDGTGTDTQY
>TRBV29-1
SVELRQSTDTQY
>TRBV5-1
ASRWQGEETQY
>TRBV7-9
ASSRRSTGDTQY
>TRBV5-1
ASSPGTGGLYGYT